This T cell receptor beta chain derives from a study of early T cells in non-severe SARS-CoV-2 infection. Study information: From unsorted whole blood, bulk RNA was sequenced, and the chains remained unpaired.

General observations from the study: The matching step, a VDJdb search, favored anti-spike CD8 responses and missed private and CD4 specificities.

There are a few counts of this clonotype. Its antigen is unknown. Each single cDNA molecule received a unique molecular identifier. Each CDR3 protein is one row after TCRdb ran MiXCR on the 5' RACE reads. The sample holds 74,000 or so distinct CDR3 sequences, 9.5% to 15% seen once. This CDR3 is 12 amino acids long. The germline gives CDR1 KGHDR, CDR2 SFDVKD. Trimming stripped 9 bases from V and 1 base from J, with 7 bases between. The V call is TRBV24-1, the J call TRBJ2-3, with D hard to call. Sequencing was performed on whole blood. The source of this sequence is an adult who was a healthcare worker with PCR-confirmed SARS-CoV-2 infection or an uninfected control (not recorded which). CDR3 nucleotides: TGTGCCACCTGGAACTGCACAGATACGCAGTATTTT. Translated, it gives CATWNCTDTQYF.